This T cell receptor (beta chain) was obtained from a study of cytomegalovirus exposure and HLA in healthy donors. Germline trimming cut 6 bases from V and 2 bases from J; bases unmatched to any gene: 11. CDR1 is MNHEY and CDR2 is SMNVEV in the germline V gene (reference sequence). The CDR3 is made up of 16 amino acids. General study points: As a later analysis showed, a missense DCLRE1C variant was linked to trimming of TCR beta V- and J-genes. A previous analysis found most TCR beta V segments productive roughly 87% or roughly 30% of the time. Researchers reported from a later analysis that most CMV-associated TCR beta chains appeared HLA-restricted.

Primers: 60 Vbeta forward and 13 Jbeta reverse. The assay was immunoSEQ multiplex PCR, and TCRdb's table has in-frame clones only and misses some. The sample includes about 200,000 clones, 80% to 85% of them seen just once. As regards this clone: Its antigen is not known.

The J gene is TRBJ2-5, the V gene TRBV27; 8 bases fit TRBD1. Sequencing was performed on PBMCs. This sequence was found in a woman between 40 and 55 years old in good health and CMV-seronegative. CDR3 amino acids: CASSISQGDRQETQYF. CDR3 nucleotide sequence: TGTGCCAGCAGCATTTCACAGGGGGACCGACAAGAGACCCAGTACTTC.